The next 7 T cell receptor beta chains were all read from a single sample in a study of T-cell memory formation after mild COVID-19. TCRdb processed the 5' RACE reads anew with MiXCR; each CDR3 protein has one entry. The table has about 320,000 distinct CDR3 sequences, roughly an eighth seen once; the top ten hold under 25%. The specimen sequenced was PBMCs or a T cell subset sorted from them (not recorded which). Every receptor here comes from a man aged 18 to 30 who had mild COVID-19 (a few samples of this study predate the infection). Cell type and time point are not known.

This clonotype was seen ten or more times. The CDR3 coding sequence is TGCGCCAGCAGCCAAGTTAAGGGGAACAATGAGCAGTTCTTC. Translated: CASSQVKGNNEQFF. V gene TRBV4-3 combines with J gene TRBJ2-1; maybe TRBD1 (5 bases). CDR3 length: 14 residues. Per germline, CDR1 LGHNA and CDR2 YSLEER. Trimming cost V 1 base and J 5 bases, with 9 bases left between them.

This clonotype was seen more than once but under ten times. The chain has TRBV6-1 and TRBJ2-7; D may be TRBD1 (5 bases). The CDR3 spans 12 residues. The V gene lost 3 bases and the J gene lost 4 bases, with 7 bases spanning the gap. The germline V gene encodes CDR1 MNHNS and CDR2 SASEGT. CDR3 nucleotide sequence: TGTGCCAGCAGTGAGACAGCGTACGAGCAGTACTTC. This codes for CASSETAYEQYF.

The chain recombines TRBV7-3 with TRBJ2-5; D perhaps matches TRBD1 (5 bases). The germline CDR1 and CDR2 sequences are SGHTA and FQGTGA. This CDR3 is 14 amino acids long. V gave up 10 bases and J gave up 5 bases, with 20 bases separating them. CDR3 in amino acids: CAIPRDSFEETQYF. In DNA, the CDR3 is TGTGCCATCCCCCGAGACAGCTTCGAGGAGACCCAGTACTTC.

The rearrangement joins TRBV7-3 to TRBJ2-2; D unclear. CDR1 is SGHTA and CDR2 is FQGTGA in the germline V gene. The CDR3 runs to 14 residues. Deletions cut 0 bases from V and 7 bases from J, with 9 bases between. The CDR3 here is CASSLTSGYGELFF. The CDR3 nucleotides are TGTGCCAGCAGCTTAACCTCGGGTTACGGGGAGCTGTTTTTT.

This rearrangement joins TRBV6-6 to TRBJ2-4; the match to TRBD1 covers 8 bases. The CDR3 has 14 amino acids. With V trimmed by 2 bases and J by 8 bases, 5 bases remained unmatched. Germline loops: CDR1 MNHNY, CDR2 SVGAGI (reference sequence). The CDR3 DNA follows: TGTGCCAGCAGTTACAGGACAGGGCTGGACATTCAGTACTTC. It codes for CASSYRTGLDIQYF.

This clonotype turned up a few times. Here the CDR3 reads CATSDGGPGDTQYF. The CDR3 DNA reads TGTGCCACCAGTGACGGGGGGCCGGGAGATACGCAGTATTTT. V gene TRBV24-1 combines with J gene TRBJ2-3; a weak D match, TRBD2 (7 bases). Trimming shortened V by 4 bases and J by 5 bases, and 12 bases separated the two germline ends. The CDR3 length is 14 residues. Germline V CDR1 and CDR2: KGHDR, SFDVKD.

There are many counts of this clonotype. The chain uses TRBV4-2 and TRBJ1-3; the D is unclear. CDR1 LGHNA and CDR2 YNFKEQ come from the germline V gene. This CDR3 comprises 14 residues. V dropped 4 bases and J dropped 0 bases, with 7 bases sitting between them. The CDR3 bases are TGTGCCAGCAGCCGCGGCGCCTCTGGAAACACCATATATTTT. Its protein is CASSRGASGNTIYF.